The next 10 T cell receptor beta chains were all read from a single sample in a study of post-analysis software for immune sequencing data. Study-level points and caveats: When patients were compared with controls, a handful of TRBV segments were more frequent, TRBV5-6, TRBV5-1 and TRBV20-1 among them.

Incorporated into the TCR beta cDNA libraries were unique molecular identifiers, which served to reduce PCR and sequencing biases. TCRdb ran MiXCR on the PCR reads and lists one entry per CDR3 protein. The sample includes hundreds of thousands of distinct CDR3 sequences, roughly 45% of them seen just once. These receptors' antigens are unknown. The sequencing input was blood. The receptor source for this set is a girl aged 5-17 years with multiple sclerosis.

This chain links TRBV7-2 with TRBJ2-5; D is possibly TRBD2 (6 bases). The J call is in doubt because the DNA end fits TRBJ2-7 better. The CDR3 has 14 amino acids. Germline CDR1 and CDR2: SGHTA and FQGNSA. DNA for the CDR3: TGTGCCAGCAGCGGCCGACTAGGGAACTACGAGCAGTACTTC. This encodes CASSGRLGNYEQYF.

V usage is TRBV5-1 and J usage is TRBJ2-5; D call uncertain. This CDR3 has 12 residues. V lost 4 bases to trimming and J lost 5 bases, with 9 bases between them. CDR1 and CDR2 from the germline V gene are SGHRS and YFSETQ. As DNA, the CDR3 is TGCGCCAGCAGCCGCGACGGGGAGACCCAGTACTTC. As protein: CASSRDGETQYF.

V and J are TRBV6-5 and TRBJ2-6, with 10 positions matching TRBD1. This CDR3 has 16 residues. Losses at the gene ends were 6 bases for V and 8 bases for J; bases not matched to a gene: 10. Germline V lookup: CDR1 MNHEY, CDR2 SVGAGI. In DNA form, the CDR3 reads TGTGCCAGCAGGCACGGACAGGGGGTAGGGACCAACGTCCTGACTTTC. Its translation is CASRHGQGVGTNVLTF.

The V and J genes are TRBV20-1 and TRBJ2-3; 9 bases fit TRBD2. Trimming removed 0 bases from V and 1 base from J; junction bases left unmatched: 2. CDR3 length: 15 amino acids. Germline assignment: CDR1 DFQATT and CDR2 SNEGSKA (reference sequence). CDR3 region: CSARDQRGGTDTQYF. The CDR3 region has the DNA TGCAGTGCTAGAGATCAGCGGGGGGGCACAGATACGCAGTATTTT.

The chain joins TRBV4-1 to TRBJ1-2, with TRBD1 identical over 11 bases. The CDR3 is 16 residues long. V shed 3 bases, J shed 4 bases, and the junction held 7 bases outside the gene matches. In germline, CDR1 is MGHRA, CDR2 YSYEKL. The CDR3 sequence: CASSHLGTGGLYGYTF. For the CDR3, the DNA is TGCGCCAGCAGCCATTTAGGGACAGGGGGGCTCTATGGCTACACCTTC.

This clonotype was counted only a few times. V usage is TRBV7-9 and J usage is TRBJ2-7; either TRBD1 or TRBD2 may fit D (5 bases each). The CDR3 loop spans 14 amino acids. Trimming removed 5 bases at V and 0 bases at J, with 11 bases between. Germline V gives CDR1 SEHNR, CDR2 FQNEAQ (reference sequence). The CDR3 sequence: CASSQRDGSYEQYF. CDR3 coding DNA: TGTGCCAGCAGCCAAAGGGACGGCTCCTACGAGCAGTACTTC.

The CDR3: CASSLVAGQGSTYEQYF. DNA of the CDR3: TGTGCCAGCAGCTTAGTTGCGGGGCAGGGGTCGACCTACGAGCAGTACTTC. The chain has TRBV7-2 and TRBJ2-4; D tentatively reads TRBD1 or TRBD2 (6 bases each). The J call may be faulty, since TRBJ2-7 better matches the DNA end. The CDR3 spans 17 residues. Germline V gives CDR1 SGHTA, CDR2 FQGNSA.

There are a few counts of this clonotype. The CDR3 is CASSWPPSGRWNEQFF. As DNA, the CDR3 is TGCGCCAGCAGCTGGCCTCCTAGCGGGAGGTGGAATGAGCAGTTCTTC. The chain uses TRBV5-1 and TRBJ2-1; 11 nucleotides match TRBD2. This CDR3 spans 16 amino acids. V trimming: 3 bases; J trimming: 7 bases; junction bases outside the gene matches: 9. Germline CDR1 and CDR2: SGHRS and YFSETQ.

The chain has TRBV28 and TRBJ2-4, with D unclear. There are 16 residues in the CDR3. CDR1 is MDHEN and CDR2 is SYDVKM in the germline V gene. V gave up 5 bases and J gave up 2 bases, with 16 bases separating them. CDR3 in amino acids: CASSPSSMRTKNIQYF. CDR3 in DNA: TGTGCCAGCAGTCCCTCCTCCATGAGAACCAAAAACATTCAGTACTTC.

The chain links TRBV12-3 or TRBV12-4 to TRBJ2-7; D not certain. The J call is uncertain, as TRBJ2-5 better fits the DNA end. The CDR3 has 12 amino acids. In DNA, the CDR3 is TGTGCCAGCAGCTCAAACGGAGAGACCCAGTACTTC. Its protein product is CASSSNGETQYF.